This T cell receptor (beta chain) was recorded in a study of cytomegalovirus exposure and HLA in healthy donors. On this clone: The target antigen is unknown.

The CDR3 is 9 amino acids. Germline V lookup: CDR1 LNHDA, CDR2 SQIVND (reference sequence). V was trimmed by 11 bases and J by 3 bases, leaving 4 bases between them. Primers: 60 Vbeta forward and 13 Jbeta reverse. Using immunoSEQ multiplex PCR, the repertoire was profiled, and TCRdb retains in-frame clones only, with some absent. The table includes under 300,000 clones, about four fifths detected once. Study-level findings and limits: Analysis was carried out at a later point, and it linked a missense DCLRE1C variant to TCR beta V- and J-gene trimming.

The sequencing sample was made of PBMCs. The rearrangement uses TRBV19 and TRBJ2-5; D not certain. The clonotype originates from a woman in her forties in good health and CMV-seropositive. The CDR3 DNA follows: TGTGCCGGCAAAGAGACCCAGTACTTC. Translation: CAGKETQYF.